This is a list of T cell receptor beta chains from one sample in a study of cytomegalovirus exposure and HLA in healthy donors. The protocol was immunoSEQ multiplex PCR, while the TCRdb copy is restricted to in-frame clones and leaves out a portion. The table lists under 250,000 clones, approximately 80% of them singletons. Sequenced input: PBMCs. These receptors all come from a male donor in good health and CMV-seronegative. The CDR3 runs from the conserved cysteine through the conserved F or W. Fields, in order: J gene, clone size, D gene, V gene, CDR3 DNA, CDR3 protein. D genes are given only for firm matches. Where a row states a size, it is once, few, many or the class of an expanded clone; other rows omit it.

J: TRBJ1-5; size: NA; D: NA; V: TRBV21-1; DNA: TGTGCCAGCGGTTTCGGGGGACGGGATAGCAATCAGCCCCAGCATTTT; CDR3: CASGFGGRDSNQPQHF
J: TRBJ2-2; size: NA; D: TRBD2; V: TRBV9; DNA: TGTGCCAGCAGCCTCATCGGGGGGGGCTTCGGGGAGCTGTTTTTT; CDR3: CASSLIGGGFGELFF
J: TRBJ2-7; size: NA; D: NA; V: TRBV15; DNA: TGTGCCACCAGCAGAGACAACTCCTACGAGCAGTACTTC; CDR3: CATSRDNSYEQYF
J: TRBJ2-3; size: NA; D: TRBD2; V: TRBV4-2; DNA: TGTGCCAGCTCCCGGACTAGCGAGTCCACAGATACGCAGTATTTT; CDR3: CASSRTSESTDTQYF
J: TRBJ1-5; size: NA; D: NA; V: TRBV28; DNA: TGTGCCAGCAGTTTATTAGGGGCTAATCAGCCCCAGCATTTT; CDR3: CASSLLGANQPQHF
J: TRBJ2-5; size: NA; D: NA; V: TRBV28; DNA: TGTGCCAGCAGTTTTTCTCCAGGGCAAGAGACCCAGTACTTC; CDR3: CASSFSPGQETQYF
J: TRBJ1-4; size: few; D: NA; V: TRBV19; DNA: TGTGCCAGTAGGGCGGGAAAGTTTGAACTGTTTTTT; CDR3: CASRAGKFELFF
J: TRBJ2-6; size: once; D: NA; V: TRBV7-3; DNA: TGTGCCAGCAGCTTCAACAGGGCGGCTGGGGCCAACGTCCTGACTTTC; CDR3: CASSFNRAAGANVLTF
J: TRBJ1-5; size: NA; D: TRBD1; V: TRBV7-9; DNA: TGTGCCAGCAGCTACGACAGGGTTCAGCCCCAGCATTTT; CDR3: CASSYDRVQPQHF
J: TRBJ2-1; size: few; D: TRBD2; V: TRBV5-1; DNA: TGCGCCAGCAGTTATGATTTGGGGGGGTCCTACAATGAGCAGTTCTTC; CDR3: CASSYDLGGSYNEQFF
J: TRBJ2-5; size: NA; D: TRBD2; V: TRBV29-1; DNA: TGCAGTGCCCAGGGTCTAGCGGGAGGGCCTGGAGAGACCCAGTACTTC; CDR3: CSAQGLAGGPGETQYF
J: TRBJ2-1; size: NA; D: NA; V: TRBV21-1; DNA: TGTGCCAGCAGCAAAGAGCCCCTGACATTTTCCTACAATGAGCAGTTCTTC; CDR3: CASSKEPLTFSYNEQFF
J: TRBJ2-1; size: NA; D: NA; V: TRBV5-6; DNA: TGTGCCAGCAGCCGGGGGACTGAGGATGAGCAGTTCTTC; CDR3: CASSRGTEDEQFF
J: TRBJ2-7; size: NA; D: TRBD2; V: TRBV4-1; DNA: TGCGCCAGCAGCCAAGGGCTAGCGGGAGACGAGCAGTACTTC; CDR3: CASSQGLAGDEQYF
J: TRBJ1-5; size: once; D: NA; V: TRBV29-1; DNA: TGCAGCGTTGGTGCAGGGGATCAGCCCCAGCATTTT; CDR3: CSVGAGDQPQHF
J: TRBJ1-2; size: NA; D: NA; V: TRBV28; DNA: TGTGCCAGCAGTTTAGGTACAGGGTCCCATGGCTACACCTTC; CDR3: CASSLGTGSHGYTF
J: TRBJ2-5; size: NA; D: NA; V: TRBV7-2; DNA: TGTGCCAGCAGCTTAGCGCTGTCAGGAGGAAATCAAGAGACCCAGTACTTC; CDR3: CASSLALSGGNQETQYF
J: TRBJ1-3; size: NA; D: NA; V: TRBV6-1; DNA: TGTGCCAGCACCTACGAGGACACCATATATTTT; CDR3: CASTYEDTIYF
J: TRBJ2-7; size: once; D: NA; V: TRBV5-1; DNA: TGCGCCAGCAGCTTGGATCGGTACGAGCAGTACTTC; CDR3: CASSLDRYEQYF
J: TRBJ2-1; size: NA; D: TRBD2; V: TRBV6-5; DNA: TGTGCCAGCAGTTACTCGCCTAGCGGTAGGAATGAGCAGTTCTTC; CDR3: CASSYSPSGRNEQFF
J: TRBJ2-5; size: NA; D: TRBD2; V: TRBV6-5; DNA: TGTGCCAGCAGTTCCAAAGGGACTAGCGGGACTGAGACCCAGTACTTC; CDR3: CASSSKGTSGTETQYF
J: TRBJ1-2; size: NA; D: NA; V: TRBV29-1; DNA: TGCAGCGTTCGTAAGGGGGAACCGCTGAGGGCAGGGTATGGCTACACCTTC; CDR3: CSVRKGEPLRAGYGYTF
J: TRBJ2-1; size: NA; D: NA; V: TRBV5-6; DNA: TGTGCCAGCAGCGCCTACGGACTCCGCTCCTACAATGAGCAGTTCTTC; CDR3: CASSAYGLRSYNEQFF
J: TRBJ1-2; size: NA; D: NA; V: TRBV5-6; DNA: TGTGCCAGCAGAACCCCCGGTCCCTACTATGGCTACACCTTC; CDR3: CASRTPGPYYGYTF
J: TRBJ2-7; size: NA; D: NA; V: TRBV5-5; DNA: TGTGCCAGCAGACACCAGACGGGGATGAGGGAGCAGTACTTC; CDR3: CASRHQTGMREQYF
J: TRBJ2-7; size: few; D: NA; V: TRBV4-1; DNA: TGCGCCAGCAGCCAAGAGCCGAGCTCCTACGAGCAGTACTTC; CDR3: CASSQEPSSYEQYF
J: TRBJ2-2; size: NA; D: NA; V: TRBV5-6; DNA: TGTGCCAGCAACTACAGGGTAACGAACACCGGGGAGCTGTTTTTT; CDR3: CASNYRVTNTGELFF
J: TRBJ1-1; size: NA; D: TRBD1; V: TRBV10-2; DNA: TGCGCCAGCAGTGATAGGACAGGCTCTGGGGCTTTCTTT; CDR3: CASSDRTGSGAFF
J: TRBJ2-7; size: NA; D: TRBD1; V: TRBV10-3; DNA: TGTGCCACCCAAACAACAGGGGGCGCGGGCTACGAGCAGTACTTC; CDR3: CATQTTGGAGYEQYF
J: TRBJ2-2; size: NA; D: TRBD2; V: TRBV9; DNA: TGTGCCAGCAGCGTAACTAGCGGGGGCTACACCGGGGAGCTGTTTTTT; CDR3: CASSVTSGGYTGELFF
J: TRBJ1-1; size: NA; D: NA; V: TRBV9; DNA: TGTGCCAGCAGCGTAACGACAGGAGAGAACACTGAAGCTTTCTTT; CDR3: CASSVTTGENTEAFF